Presented here are 15 T cell receptor beta chains from one specimen sequenced in a study of lymphopenia after photon versus proton radiotherapy. The protocol was immunoSEQ multiplex PCR, while the TCRdb copy is restricted to in-frame clones and leaves out a portion. The sample consists of some 76,000 clones, approximately 90% of them appearing once. Sequencing was performed on peripheral blood, taken from a patient treated with photon-based radiotherapy. The receptors shown here come from a woman between 40 and 50 years old with cholangiocarcinoma.

The V and J genes are TRBV10-2 and TRBJ1-1; D remains unclear. The V end was cut by 7 bases, the J end by 0 bases, with 12 bases between. This CDR3 spans 14 amino acids. Germline V CDR1 and CDR2: WSHSY, SAAADI. CDR3 nucleotides: TGCGCCAGCACCTTGGGCCTCATGAACACTGAAGCTTTCTTT. This sequence encodes CASTLGLMNTEAFF.

V is TRBV27 and J is TRBJ2-1; TRBD2 matches at 14 bases. This CDR3 has 19 residues. After removal of 5 bases from V and 2 bases from J, the junction contained 11 bases not matched to a gene. Germline V gene data show CDR1 as MNHEY and CDR2 as SMNVEV (reference sequence). The CDR3 nucleotides are TGTGCCAGCAGTCCACGACTAGCGGGAGGGCCCACGCCCTACAATGAGCAGTTCTTC. Translating gives CASSPRLAGGPTPYNEQFF.

This clone was seen only once. The V and J genes are TRBV6-6 and TRBJ2-3; 7 nucleotides align to TRBD1. Germline CDR1 is MNHNY and CDR2 is SVGAGI (reference sequence). The CDR3 is 14 residues long. V dropped 8 bases and J dropped 4; count of bases not matched to a gene: 9. The CDR3 spells CASFVRGRPDTQYF. The CDR3 DNA reads as TGTGCCAGCTTCGTAAGGGGGCGCCCAGATACGCAGTATTTT.

The V call is TRBV10-1, the J call TRBJ2-7; 9 nucleotides line up with TRBD1. The V gene's germline CDR1 is WNHNN and CDR2 SYGVQD (reference sequence). CDR3 length equals 13 residues. The junction had 9 bases not matched to a gene; V was cut back by 8 bases and J by 7 bases. CDR3 residues: CASRGQGSGEQYF. CDR3 sequence (DNA): TGCGCCAGCCGCGGACAGGGGTCAGGGGAGCAGTACTTC.

The rearrangement uses TRBV28 and TRBJ2-3; TRBD2 matches at 9 bases. J lost 1 base, V lost 7 bases, and 6 bases had no gene match. In germline, CDR1 is MDHEN, CDR2 SYDVKM. CDR3 length: 15 residues. In nucleotides, the CDR3 is TGTGCCAGCACCTCTAGCGGGATGGGCACAGATACGCAGTATTTT. Protein product: CASTSSGMGTDTQYF.

The rearrangement uses TRBV27 and TRBJ1-1; D remains unclear. The V and J ends lost 8 bases and 3 bases respectively, with 13 bases between them. Germline CDR1 and CDR2: MNHEY and SMNVEV (reference sequence). The CDR3 has 13 residues. CDR3 DNA: TGTGCCAGCGCGAGGCTAGCGGACACTGAAGCTTTCTTT. As protein: CASARLADTEAFF.

The rearrangement links TRBV7-2 to TRBJ1-1; D is unclear. In germline, CDR1 is SGHTA, CDR2 FQGNSA. With 1 base removed from V and 0 bases from J, the gap between germline ends came to 9 bases. CDR3 length: 15 amino acids. The CDR3 DNA reads TGTGCCAGCAGCTTAGGGGCTGGGGTGAACACTGAAGCTTTCTTT. This codes for CASSLGAGVNTEAFF.

The chain employs TRBV30 and TRBJ2-1, with D possibly being TRBD2 (6 bases). The V gene lost 1 base and the J gene lost 6 bases, with 7 bases spanning the gap. The CDR3 has 12 amino acids. Germline lookup yields CDR1 GTSNPN and CDR2 SVGIG (reference sequence). CDR3 in DNA: TGTGCCTGGAGTGGAGCGGGCAATGAGCAGTTCTTC. It encodes CAWSGAGNEQFF.

The chain carries TRBV5-1 and TRBJ2-5; no firm D call. The CDR3 runs to 13 residues. V dropped 5 bases and J dropped 1 base, with 9 bases sitting between them. The germline gives CDR1 SGHRS, CDR2 YFSETQ. CDR3 protein: CASRSSPQETQYF. CDR3 DNA: TGCGCCAGCAGGTCTAGTCCCCAAGAGACCCAGTACTTC. Based on the CDR3 plus reference TRBV5-1 and TRBJ2-5, the full variable domain is KAGVTQTPRYLIKTRGQQVTLSCSPISGHRSVSWYQQTPGQGLQFLFEYFSETQRNKGNFPGRFSGRQFSNSRSEMNVSTLELGDSALYLCASRSSPQETQYFGPGTRLLVL.

V usage is TRBV19 and J usage is TRBJ2-5; TRBD1 aligns across 9 bases. Germline V CDR1 and CDR2: LNHDA, SQIVND (reference sequence). Germline trimming cut 5 bases from V and 4 bases from J; bases unmatched to any gene: 2. The CDR3 runs 13 residues. The CDR3 coding sequence is TGTGCCAGTAGTCCGGACAGGGGAGAGACCCAGTACTTC. Translating gives CASSPDRGETQYF.

J is TRBJ2-3 and V is TRBV29-1; 10 bases are shared with TRBD1. This CDR3 has 14 residues. Germline CDR1 and CDR2: SQVTM and ANQGSEA. Trimming took 7 bases from V and 6 from J; bases not matched to a gene: 10. The CDR3 nucleotides read TGCAGCGCCAGTGTGACAGGGGGCAGGGATACGCAGTATTTT. Its translation is CSASVTGGRDTQYF.

The chain couples TRBV7-9 to TRBJ2-2; 9 nucleotides agree with TRBD2. Germline V CDR1 and CDR2: SEHNR, FQNEAQ (reference sequence). The CDR3 is 16 amino acids. The J segment lost 2 bases and the V segment lost 5 bases, leaving 6 bases of the junction unmatched. The CDR3 DNA reads as TGTGCCAGCAGCCCGACCGGGACTAGCAACACCGGGGAGCTGTTTTTT. It specifies CASSPTGTSNTGELFF.

The V gene is TRBV28, the J gene TRBJ1-6, with TRBD1 matching over 7 bases. CDR3 length equals 13 residues. Germline-derived CDR1 and CDR2 are MDHEN and SYDVKM. After removal of 7 bases from V and 9 bases from J, the junction contained 6 bases not matched to a gene. The CDR3 here is CASNDRVGSPLHF. Here the CDR3 DNA reads TGTGCCAGCAACGACAGGGTGGGTTCACCCCTCCACTTT.

The chain recombines TRBV19 with TRBJ2-6; D is possibly TRBD1 (6 bases). This CDR3 is built from 18 residues. Germline V lookup: CDR1 LNHDA, CDR2 SQIVND (reference sequence). Trimming shortened V by 8 bases and J by 1 base, and 21 bases separated the two germline ends. The CDR3 coding sequence is TGTGCCAGTTTTTCCACAGGGCGCCAGGTTTCTGGGGCCAACGTCCTGACTTTC. Translation: CASFSTGRQVSGANVLTF.

This chain links TRBV4-2 with TRBJ1-2, with TRBD1 matching over 9 bases. Germline CDR1 and CDR2: LGHNA and YNFKEQ. V was pared by 3 bases and J by 1 base, with 6 bases of the junction left unmatched. The CDR3 contains 16 residues. CDR3 in DNA: TGTGCCAGCAGCCACCTTGGACAGGGGAGTAACTATGGCTACACCTTC. Protein: CASSHLGQGSNYGYTF.